The 30 T cell receptor beta chains in this list originate from one sample, sequenced in a study of blood T cell repertoires in COVID-19. TCRdb's copy holds only in-frame clones and misses some; the assay was immunoSEQ multiplex PCR. The repertoire holds roughly 390,000 clones, with approximately 87% as singletons. Sequences were obtained from peripheral blood. These receptors all stem from a woman aged 25-40 years with COVID-19, enrolled during active disease.

This clone was observed a single time. The chain links TRBV2 to TRBJ2-7; TRBD2 is a possible D gene (5 bases). Per the germline V gene, CDR1 is SNHLY and CDR2 is FYNNEI. This CDR3 region has 11 residues. V lost 7 bases and J 7 bases, leaving 11 bases between the germline ends. The CDR3 spells CASKGVGEQYF. The CDR3, as DNA: TGTGCCAGCAAGGGAGTGGGGGAGCAGTACTTC.

This clone was recorded once. CDR3 DNA: TGTGCCAGCAGTTTAGGCCCGGGGAGGGCCTACGAGCAGTACTTC. This encodes CASSLGPGRAYEQYF. The J gene is TRBJ2-7, the V gene TRBV28; TRBD2 matches 7 bases. V shed 2 bases and J 2 bases; nucleotides not matched to a gene: 6. The germline V gene has CDR1 MDHEN and CDR2 SYDVKM. The CDR3 is 15 amino acids. The full variable domain, with the rest looked up from reference TRBV28 and TRBJ2-7, is DVKVTQSSRYLVKRTGEKVFLECVQDMDHENMFWYRQDPGLGLRLIYFSYDVKMKEKGDIPEGYSVSREKKERFSLILESASTNQTSMYLCASSLGPGRAYEQYFGPGTRLTVT.

The chain recombines TRBV7-3 with TRBJ2-7, with D tentatively TRBD2 (8 bases). V lost 5 bases to trimming and J lost 3 bases, with 20 bases between them. The CDR3 is 16 amino acids. Germline V CDR1 and CDR2: SGHTA, FQGTGA. The CDR3 nucleotides read TGTGCCAGCAGCCCATTCAGGGGGGGACTAGGCTACGAGCAGTACTTC. Its translation is CASSPFRGGLGYEQYF. Using reference TRBV7-3 and TRBJ2-7 for the parts outside the CDR3, the full variable domain is GAGVSQTPSNKVTEKGKYVELRCDPISGHTALYWYRQSLGQGPEFLIYFQGTGAADDSGLPNDRFFAVRPEGSVSTLKIQRTERGDSAVYLCASSPFRGGLGYEQYFGPGTRLTVT.

The chain joins TRBV15 to TRBJ2-1; tentatively, D is TRBD1 (6 bases). Germline-derived CDR1 and CDR2 are LNHNV and YYDKDF (reference sequence). CDR3 length: 14 amino acids. V shed 5 bases and J shed 8 bases, with 16 bases lying between them. CDR3 nucleotide sequence: TGTGCCACCAGCCCCCGCAGGGGCGGTGATGAGCAGTTCTTC. It translates to CATSPRRGGDEQFF.

V usage is TRBV6-2 or TRBV6-3 and J usage is TRBJ2-7, with 11 bases lining up with TRBD2. Germline V CDR1 and CDR2: MNHEY, SVGEGT. Trimming cost V 1 base and J 3 bases; bases outside gene matches: 2. CDR3 length equals 15 residues. CDR3 residues: CASSYFLAGGYEQYF. The DNA for the CDR3 is TGTGCCAGCAGTTACTTCCTAGCGGGGGGCTACGAGCAGTACTTC.

This clone was observed once. The chain employs TRBV28 and TRBJ1-6; tentative D call: TRBD1 (5 bases). The V gene lost 5 bases and the J gene lost 8 bases, with 10 bases spanning the gap. The CDR3 loop spans 13 amino acids. The germline V gene encodes CDR1 MDHEN and CDR2 SYDVKM. CDR3 nucleotide sequence: TGTGCCAGCAGTCGGGGGAGCTATTCACCCCTCCACTTT. Translated, it gives CASSRGSYSPLHF.

The V gene is TRBV5-5, the J gene TRBJ1-3; TRBD1 might be the D (5 bases). Germline values: CDR1 SGHKS, CDR2 YYEKEE (reference sequence). This CDR3 spans 16 amino acids. V lost 0 bases and J lost 0, with 10 bases in between. The CDR3 here is CASSLAAGLSGNTIYF. In nucleotides, the CDR3 is TGTGCCAGCAGCTTGGCCGCGGGGCTCTCTGGAAACACCATATATTTT.

The chain has TRBV6-6 and TRBJ2-7; 10 bases align to TRBD1. The CDR3 extends over 13 amino acids. V dropped 7 bases and J dropped 2; count of bases not matched to a gene: 2. Germline V gives CDR1 MNHNY, CDR2 SVGAGI (reference sequence). The CDR3 nucleotides are TGTGCCAGCAAAGGACAGGGGGCCTACGAGCAGTACTTC. Translation gives CASKGQGAYEQYF.

The rearrangement uses TRBV6-6 and TRBJ2-2, with D maybe TRBD2 (6 bases). Germline V gives CDR1 MNHNY, CDR2 SVGAGI (reference sequence). This CDR3 region has 17 residues. The ends were cut back, 5 bases at V and 6 bases at J, with 22 bases in the middle. DNA for the CDR3: TGTGCCAGCAGTCCCTACCCGACTAGAGTTGACGCCGGGGAGCTGTTTTTT. Translation: CASSPYPTRVDAGELFF.

Remarks on this clone: Mismatch with germline at one junction end may stem from a read error. The chain has TRBV7-7 and TRBJ2-2; perhaps TRBD1 as D (5 bases). The germline V gene encodes CDR1 SSHAT and CDR2 FNYEAQ (reference sequence). The CDR3 contains 15 residues. CDR3 region: CASSLVTANTGELFF. The CDR3 nucleotides read TGTGCTAGCAGCTTAGTGACAGCGAACACCGGGGAGCTGTTTTTT.

This chain uses TRBV9 with TRBJ2-5; 7 bases line up with TRBD1. Germline V gene sequence: CDR1 SGDLS, CDR2 YYNGEE. J lost 0 bases, V lost 3 bases, and 5 bases had no gene match. The CDR3 sequence is 15 residues long. CDR3 sequence reads: CASSETGTDQETQYF. CDR3 nucleotides: TGTGCCAGCAGCGAAACCGGGACAGACCAAGAGACCCAGTACTTC.

This clone showed up just once. The chain recombines TRBV5-6 with TRBJ2-3, with a possible D match to TRBD2 (6 bases). Trimming removed 6 bases from V and 4 bases from J, with 15 bases in between. The germline V gene encodes CDR1 SGHDT and CDR2 YYEEEE. This CDR3 has 14 amino acids. The CDR3 reads CASIQLGRADTQYF. In DNA, the CDR3 is TGTGCCAGCATCCAACTCGGGAGAGCAGATACGCAGTATTTT.

The chain is built from TRBV2 and TRBJ2-4, with D possibly matching TRBD1 (5 bases). The CDR3 runs to 12 residues. Germline lookup yields CDR1 SNHLY and CDR2 FYNNEI. Trimming cost V 6 bases and J 9 bases, with 12 bases left between them. This CDR3 reads CASRDIPGIQYF. The CDR3 DNA is TGTGCCAGCAGGGACATCCCTGGCATTCAGTACTTC.

J is TRBJ1-4 and V is TRBV4-2, with D possibly being TRBD1 (6 bases). The V and J ends lost 2 bases and 4 bases respectively, with 14 bases between them. The CDR3 consists of 16 residues. CDR1 is LGHNA and CDR2 is YNFKEQ in the germline V gene. The CDR3 coding sequence is TGTGCCAGCAGCCAATCCTCGACAGGCCGTAATGAAAAACTGTTTTTT. It yields the protein CASSQSSTGRNEKLFF.

CDR3 DNA: TGTGCCAGCAGCCAGGGACAGGGGTCTGGGGCCAACGTCCTGACTTTC. Amino acid sequence: CASSQGQGSGANVLTF. The chain couples TRBV3-1 (or the pseudogene TRBV3-2) to TRBJ2-6, with 10 bases aligning to TRBD1. The length of the CDR3 is 16 residues. The junction had 0 bases not matched to a gene; V was cut back by 3 bases and J by 1 base. CDR1 is LGHDT, CDR2 YNNKEL, per germline (reference sequence).

V gene TRBV20-1 combines with J gene TRBJ1-2; D call uncertain. Germline-derived CDR1 and CDR2 are DFQATT and SNEGSKA (reference sequence). CDR3 length: 14 amino acids. Trimming left V 3 bases short and J 8 bases short, with 19 bases between. DNA of the CDR3: TGCAGTGCTAGTTACGTCCGGGGAGCGGGCGGCTACACCTTC. Translated, it gives CSASYVRGAGGYTF.

This sequence joins TRBV9 and TRBJ2-1, with 11 bases matching TRBD2. V lost 3 bases and J lost 2; bases outside the gene matches: 4. CDR3 length equals 16 residues. Per germline, CDR1 SGDLS and CDR2 YYNGEE. The CDR3 nucleotides are TGTGCCAGCAGCGCGGGGACTAGCGGTGCCTACAATGAGCAGTTCTTC. It translates to CASSAGTSGAYNEQFF.

The chain recombines TRBV18 with TRBJ1-3; TRBD1 matches 7 bases. The CDR3 runs 14 residues. The V and J ends lost 9 bases and 3 bases, in that order; junction bases with no gene match: 8. Germline V gene data show CDR1 as KGHSH and CDR2 as LQKENI. In nucleotides, the CDR3 is TGTGCCAGTTCCGACAGGGTGGTTGGAAACACCATATATTTT. Encoded protein: CASSDRVVGNTIYF.

This chain uses TRBV10-3 with TRBJ1-4, with D possibly being TRBD1 (6 bases). This CDR3 is built from 14 residues. Looked up from germline, CDR1 is ENHRY and CDR2 is SYGVKD. The V end was cut by 3 bases, the J end by 8 bases, with 13 bases between. The CDR3 sequence: CAISEGGAWEKLFF. DNA for the CDR3: TGTGCCATCAGTGAAGGGGGGGCTTGGGAAAAACTGTTTTTT.

This chain links TRBV24-1 with TRBJ2-2; no reliable D call. Trimming left V 8 bases short and J 0 bases short, with 3 bases between. The CDR3 contains 12 residues. The germline gives CDR1 KGHDR, CDR2 SFDVKD. The CDR3, as DNA: TGTGCCACCAACTCGAACACCGGGGAGCTGTTTTTT. Its translation is CATNSNTGELFF.

The CDR3 spells CASSAGTGDNNEQFF. Here the CDR3 DNA reads TGCGCCAGCAGCGCAGGGACAGGGGATAACAATGAGCAGTTCTTC. The V call is TRBV5-1, the J call TRBJ2-1; the match to TRBD1 covers 10 bases. V was pared by 4 bases and J by 5 bases, with 6 bases of the junction left unmatched. This CDR3 spans 15 amino acids. Germline CDR1 reads SGHRS; CDR2 reads YFSETQ. Based on the CDR3 plus reference TRBV5-1 and TRBJ2-1, the full variable domain is KAGVTQTPRYLIKTRGQQVTLSCSPISGHRSVSWYQQTPGQGLQFLFEYFSETQRNKGNFPGRFSGRQFSNSRSEMNVSTLELGDSALYLCASSAGTGDNNEQFFGPGTRLTVL.

This clone was recorded only once. The rearrangement links TRBV7-6 to TRBJ1-3; no firm D call. The CDR3 contains 16 residues. Trimming removed 3 bases from V and 0 bases from J, with 12 bases in between. The germline gives CDR1 SGHVS, CDR2 FNYEAQ. As DNA, the CDR3 is TGTGCCAGCAGCTTGATGGCAGGCAACTCTGGAAACACCATATATTTT. Its translation is CASSLMAGNSGNTIYF.

This chain connects TRBV19 to TRBJ1-1; a weak D match, TRBD1 (6 bases). CDR3 size: 14 residues. V was cut by 5 bases and J by 5 bases, with 15 bases left in between. The V gene's germline CDR1 is LNHDA and CDR2 SQIVND (reference sequence). CDR3 sequence reads: CASSQRGGRTEAFF. The CDR3 DNA reads TGTGCCAGTAGTCAAAGGGGGGGCCGGACTGAAGCTTTCTTT. Using reference TRBV19 and TRBJ1-1 for the parts outside the CDR3, the full variable domain is DGGITQSPKYLFRKEGQNVTLSCEQNLNHDAMYWYRQDPGQGLRLIYYSQIVNDFQKGDIAEGYSVSREKKESFPLTVTSAQKNPTAFYLCASSQRGGRTEAFFGQGTRLTVV.

This chain uses TRBV18 with TRBJ1-1; a possible D gene is TRBD1 (5 bases). Germline CDR1 reads KGHSH; CDR2 reads LQKENI. The CDR3 extends over 15 amino acids. The V gene lost 2 bases and the J gene lost 1 base, with 11 bases spanning the gap. CDR3 amino acids: CASSPAGRANTEAFF. The CDR3 DNA is TGTGCCAGCTCACCAGCGGGACGGGCGAACACTGAAGCTTTCTTT.

This clone has a single count. V is TRBV7-3 and J is TRBJ1-4, with D uncertain. The germline V gene has CDR1 SGHTA and CDR2 FQGTGA. The CDR3 has 16 residues. V shed 2 bases and J shed 8 bases, with 18 bases lying between them. The CDR3 DNA sequence: TGTGCCAGCAGCTTAGGGCAGAGCGGTAGTCGGGAAAAACTGTTTTTT. Residues: CASSLGQSGSREKLFF.

The chain couples TRBV7-6 to TRBJ2-2; either TRBD1 or TRBD2 may supply D (9 bases each). The CDR3 is made up of 19 amino acids. Germline CDR1 is SGHVS and CDR2 is FNYEAQ. V dropped 6 bases and J dropped 7 bases, with 30 bases sitting between them. CDR3: CASSPGTGKLAGKRGELFF. The CDR3 DNA reads TGTGCCAGCAGTCCCGGGACAGGGAAACTAGCGGGCAAACGCGGGGAGCTGTTTTTT.

This rearrangement joins TRBV5-1 to TRBJ2-3; 11 positions agree with TRBD2. Looked up from germline, CDR1 is SGHRS and CDR2 is YFSETQ. CDR3 length: 21 amino acids. V gave up 0 bases and J gave up 0 bases; unmatched junction bases: 15. This chain's CDR3 is CASSLVIRASGRSTSTDTQYF. Written as DNA, the CDR3 is TGCGCCAGCAGCTTGGTAATTCGGGCTAGCGGGAGGTCCACTAGCACAGATACGCAGTATTTT.

The gene calls are TRBV5-1 and TRBJ2-7, with 10 nucleotides matching TRBD1. J was trimmed by 5 bases and V by 5 bases; bases with no gene match: 7. CDR1 is SGHRS and CDR2 is YFSETQ in the germline V gene. The CDR3 loop spans 14 amino acids. The CDR3 sequence: CASRSDRGYHEQYF. CDR3 DNA: TGCGCCAGCAGATCGGACAGGGGGTACCACGAGCAGTACTTC.

The V call is TRBV19, the J call TRBJ1-4; TRBD1 matches 8 bases. Germline CDR1 reads LNHDA; CDR2 reads SQIVND (reference sequence). The CDR3 has 15 residues. With 6 bases clipped from V and 8 bases from J, the junction kept 11 bases outside the gene matches. The CDR3 loop reads CASSNSGGASEKLFF. Written as DNA, the CDR3 is TGTGCCAGTAGCAATTCAGGGGGCGCTTCGGAAAAACTGTTTTTT.

This chain connects TRBV7-2 to TRBJ2-1, with TRBD2 identical over 9 bases. The length of the CDR3 is 18 residues. With V trimmed by 5 bases and J by 3 bases, 14 bases remained unmatched. Per germline, CDR1 SGHTA and CDR2 FQGNSA. CDR3 nucleotides: TGTGCCAGCAGCAGGGGAGCGGGAGGCCACACAAACTACAATGAGCAGTTCTTC. It codes for CASSRGAGGHTNYNEQFF. Variable domain in full (rest from reference TRBV7-2 and TRBJ2-1): GAGVSQSPSNKVTEKGKDVELRCDPISGHTALYWYRQSLGQGLEFLIYFQGNSAPDKSGLPSDRFSAERTGGSVSTLTIQRTQQEDSAVYLCASSRGAGGHTNYNEQFFGPGTRLTVL.